The 22 T cell receptor beta chains in this list originate from one sample, sequenced in a study of breast tumors, draining lymph nodes, adjacent tissues. Breast cancer patients provided tissue from their axillary draining lymph nodes. TCRdb processed the multiplex PCR reads anew with MiXCR; each CDR3 protein has one entry. The table has about 130,000 distinct CDR3 sequences, around 20% seen once; the top ten hold roughly 2.2%. Sequences were obtained from axillary lymph node tissue. The source is a female donor with breast cancer. Some clones in this sample may be carry-over from other donors' samples.

Concerning this clonotype: Given a much more abundant clone one base away, this may be a read error. This sequence joins TRBV5-6 and TRBJ2-1; 9 nucleotides align to TRBD2. CDR3 length equals 15 residues. Germline CDR1 and CDR2: SGHDT and YYEEEE. The CDR3 DNA sequence: TGTGCCAGCAGCTCCCTTGATAGCGGGAGATATGAGCGGTTCTTC. This translates into CASSSLDSGRYERFF.

This clonotype showed up many times. This chain joins TRBV7-2 and TRBJ2-5; TRBD1 matches at 8 bases. The J segment lost 2 bases and the V segment lost 5 bases, leaving 4 bases of the junction unmatched. Germline-derived CDR1 and CDR2 are SGHTA and FQGNSA. The CDR3 contains 14 residues. The CDR3 DNA is TGTGCCAGCAGCGGAAACAGGGGGCAAGAGACCCAGTACTTC. This translates into CASSGNRGQETQYF.

As concerns this clonotype: It may be a read error: a sequence one base away is much more abundant. The CDR3 nucleotides read TGCAGTGCTAGAGATCAGTGGGATCAGCCCCAGCATTTT. As protein: CSARDQWDQPQHF. J is TRBJ1-5 and V is TRBV20-1; D gene ambiguous. Looked up from germline, CDR1 is DFQATT and CDR2 is SNEGSKA (reference sequence). Trimming left V 0 bases short and J 5 bases short, with 8 bases between. CDR3 length equals 13 residues.

The genes are TRBV29-1 and TRBJ1-5, with D possibly matching TRBD1 (5 bases). The CDR3 contains 14 residues. CDR1 and CDR2 (germline): SQVTM, ANQGSEA. Trimming pared 7 bases from V and 0 bases from J, leaving 13 bases between. For the CDR3, the DNA is TGCAGCGGGGGGGGACGGATTAGCAATCAGCCCCAGCATTTT. It encodes CSGGGRISNQPQHF.

The V and J genes are TRBV13 and TRBJ2-2; no clear D. The CDR3 runs 16 residues. Trimming shortened V by 5 bases and J by 0 bases, and 13 bases separated the two germline ends. Germline CDR1 reads PRHDT; CDR2 reads FYEKMQ (reference sequence). CDR3 in amino acids: CASSPSERSNTGELFF. CDR3 DNA sequence: TGTGCCAGCAGCCCATCCGAGCGCTCGAACACCGGGGAGCTGTTTTTT.

About this clonotype itself: A much more abundant neighbour one base away suggests this may be a read error. The chain is built from TRBV3-1 and TRBJ2-7, with TRBD2 identical over 11 bases. This CDR3 contains 15 residues. V shed 1 base, J shed 5 bases, and the junction held 4 bases outside the gene matches. Germline V gene data show CDR1 as LGHDT and CDR2 as YNNKEL (reference sequence). Written as DNA, the CDR3 is TGTGCCAGCAGCCAAGCGGGACTAGCGGTCCACGAGCAGTACTTC. Its protein is CASSQAGLAVHEQYF.

The sample holds many counts of this clonotype. The CDR3 DNA is TGTGCCAGCAGCTTTGCCGGGACTAGCGCGACCTACGAGCAGTACTTC. This translates into CASSFAGTSATYEQYF. The chain links TRBV7-8 to TRBJ2-7; TRBD2 agrees at 10 bases. There are 16 residues in the CDR3. The V segment lost 3 bases and the J segment 2 bases; nucleotides outside the gene matches: 7. CDR1 is SGHVS and CDR2 is FQNEAQ in the germline V gene.

On this clonotype itself: A much bigger clone sits one base away, suggesting this may be a read error. The CDR3 loop is CASSEVRGGTGTQYF. CDR3 nucleotide sequence: TGTGCCAGCAGTGAAGTGCGGGGGGGCACAGGTACGCAGTATTTT. The chain employs TRBV6-1 and TRBJ2-3, with 9 bases identical to TRBD2. Germline lookup yields CDR1 MNHNS and CDR2 SASEGT. This CDR3 has 15 amino acids.

A remark on this clonotype: A much larger clone is a single base away; this may be a read error. CDR3 nucleotide sequence: TGTGCCAGCAGCCCCTTGGGGCCAGGGGGGTCAAAGCTCTTC. It yields the protein CASSPLGPGGSKLF. This sequence joins TRBV6-1 and TRBJ2-1; a possible D gene is TRBD1 (7 bases). Germline V lookup: CDR1 MNHNS, CDR2 SASEGT. The CDR3 spans 14 residues.

This clonotype was seen more than once but under ten times. This CDR3 reads CATSAPPGAGTGELFF. The CDR3 DNA sequence: TGTGCCACCAGTGCCCCCCCAGGGGCGGGGACCGGGGAGCTGTTTTTT. The chain is built from TRBV24-1 and TRBJ2-2; D tentatively reads TRBD1 or TRBD2 (6 bases each). This CDR3 region has 16 residues. Trimming stripped 5 bases from V and 5 bases from J, with 17 bases between. Germline V CDR1 and CDR2: KGHDR, SFDVKD.

This clonotype was observed many times. V gene TRBV19 combines with J gene TRBJ2-1; the match to TRBD2 covers 7 bases. The germline V gene encodes CDR1 LNHDA and CDR2 SQIVND (reference sequence). The CDR3 sequence is 18 residues long. V gave up 0 bases and J gave up 4 bases; unmatched junction bases: 12. Here the CDR3 DNA reads TGTGCCAGTAGTATAGATCGGCTAGCGGAGACCTCATACAATGAGCAGTTCTTC. Translation gives CASSIDRLAETSYNEQFF.

This clonotype was recorded many times. The V and J genes are TRBV29-1 and TRBJ2-1; perhaps TRBD2 as D (6 bases). The CDR3 consists of 14 residues. The V gene lost 7 bases and the J gene lost 5 bases, with 18 bases spanning the gap. CDR1 and CDR2 from the germline V gene are SQVTM and ANQGSEA. The CDR3 bases are TGCAGCGCCTACTCGGGAGTAGAAAACAATGAGCAGTTCTTC. Translated, it gives CSAYSGVENNEQFF.

CDR3 amino acids: CASGGTSGRTADTQYF. In nucleotides, the CDR3 is TGTGCCAGCGGGGGGACTAGCGGGAGAACGGCAGATACGCAGTATTTT. The chain carries TRBV2 and TRBJ2-3, with 14 bases lining up with TRBD2. V shed 8 bases and J 4 bases; nucleotides not matched to a gene: 8. Per germline, CDR1 SNHLY and CDR2 FYNNEI. The CDR3 sequence is 16 residues long.

Turning to this clonotype: This may be a read error: a much more frequent sequence differs by one nucleotide. Lacking the conserved final phenylalanine or tryptophan, this CDR3 likely reflects a read error. This rearrangement joins TRBV5-1 to TRBJ2-1; TRBD2 is a possible D gene (6 bases). Per the germline V gene, CDR1 is SGHRS and CDR2 is YFSETQ. Trimming removed 4 bases from V and 7 bases from J, with 18 bases in between. There are 15 residues in the CDR3. The CDR3 here is CASSLKPDYRNEQFL. The CDR3 coding sequence is TGCGCCAGCAGCCTCAAACCGGACTACCGGAATGAGCAGTTCCTC.

About this clonotype itself: This may arise from a read error, as a much more abundant clone is one base away. A read error is likely, as this CDR3 ends without the conserved phenylalanine or tryptophan. V usage is TRBV10-3 and J usage is TRBJ2-6, with no clear D. Looked up from germline, CDR1 is ENHRY and CDR2 is SYGVKD. The CDR3 runs to 14 residues. V was pared by 3 bases and J by 4 bases, with 7 bases between. The CDR3 sequence: CAISDPTGANVLTL. Here the CDR3 DNA reads TGTGCCATCAGTGACCCGACCGGGGCCAACGTCCTGACTCTC.

The sample holds a few counts of this clonotype. A much larger clone differs from this one at a single base, so this may be a read error. V usage is TRBV20-1 and J usage is TRBJ2-7; no reliable D call. V was shortened by 5 bases and J by 2 bases, with 16 bases between the two germline ends. Germline assignment: CDR1 DFQATT and CDR2 SNEGSKA (reference sequence). The CDR3 is 14 residues long. The chain's CDR3 is CSALPRVAPYEQYF. For the CDR3, the DNA is TGCAGTGCTCTCCCGCGAGTAGCCCCCTACGAGCAGTACTTC.

This clonotype was counted between two and nine times. This chain uses TRBV27 with TRBJ2-2; D is unresolved. The CDR3 runs to 13 residues. The germline V gene encodes CDR1 MNHEY and CDR2 SMNVEV (reference sequence). Trimming left V 2 bases short and J 6 bases short, with 7 bases between. CDR3 region: CASSLNYPGELFF. CDR3 nucleotide sequence: TGTGCCAGCAGTTTAAATTATCCCGGGGAGCTGTTTTTT.

This clonotype showed up many times. The CDR3, as DNA: TGCGCCAGTCGATTGGGGACAGCGCTTTCCTACGAGCAGTACTTC. Amino acids: CASRLGTALSYEQYF. This chain connects TRBV5-1 to TRBJ2-7, with 7 bases lining up with TRBD1. The CDR3 totals 15 residues. Germline CDR1 reads SGHRS; CDR2 reads YFSETQ. V was pared by 8 bases and J by 1 base, with 12 bases of the junction left unmatched.

About this clonotype itself: A much larger clone differs from this one at a single base, so this may be a read error. This chain connects TRBV20-1 to TRBJ2-2, with 10 bases lining up with TRBD1. The V gene's germline CDR1 is DFQATT and CDR2 SNEGSKA (reference sequence). CDR3 size: 14 residues. The CDR3 nucleotides are TGCAGTGCCATGGGACAGGGGAACACCGGGGGGCTGTTTTTT. Protein product: CSAMGQGNTGGLFF.

The rearrangement joins TRBV28 to TRBJ2-5; D gene uncertain. This CDR3 comprises 13 residues. With 6 bases removed from V and 1 base from J, the gap between germline ends came to 9 bases. Per germline, CDR1 MDHEN and CDR2 SYDVKM. CDR3 DNA: TGTGCCAGCAGGCGCAGGTCCCAAGAGACCCAGTACTTC. This gives the protein CASRRRSQETQYF. Supplemented by reference TRBV28 and TRBJ2-5, the full variable domain reads DVKVTQSSRYLVKRTGEKVFLECVQDMDHENMFWYRQDPGLGLRLIYFSYDVKMKEKGDIPEGYSVSREKKERFSLILESASTNQTSMYLCASRRRSQETQYFGPGTRLLVL.

In its sample, this clonotype was seen many times. The rearrangement uses TRBV6-1 and TRBJ1-2; 10 positions match TRBD1. CDR3 length: 16 amino acids. The ends lost 6 bases at V and 4 bases at J; junction bases unmatched: 11. Germline CDR1 reads MNHNS; CDR2 reads SASEGT. CDR3 nucleotide sequence: TGTGCCAGCAGCACCTCCTCGACAGGGGGCGGCTATGGCTACACCTTC. Protein: CASSTSSTGGGYGYTF.

The sample holds many counts of this clonotype. The chain employs TRBV11-2 and TRBJ1-2, with TRBD1 as a possible D gene (5 bases). V shed 4 bases and J shed 2 bases, with 17 bases lying between them. CDR3 length: 16 residues. Germline lookup yields CDR1 SGHAT and CDR2 FQNNGV. As DNA, the CDR3 is TGTGCCAGCAGCTCCCGGACAAGGGAATTGAACTATGGCTACACCTTC. It is translated as CASSSRTRELNYGYTF.